This T cell receptor beta chain originates from a study of shared clonotypes between healthy human individuals. Per germline, CDR1 SGHAT and CDR2 FQNNGV. This CDR3 is 13 amino acids long. The germline V and J ends were trimmed by 3 bases and 1 base, with 3 bases remaining between them. Method: immunoSEQ multiplex PCR; TCRdb's copy keeps in-frame clones and lacks some. The sample contains some 1.5 million clones, 98% of which appear only once. Among the donors, all were Caucasian adults who lived in Nashville, Tennessee. This clone has only one observation. The chain links TRBV11-2 to TRBJ2-2, with D unclear. Sequencing used naive CD4+ T cells sorted from blood. Subset of the sample: CD45RA+ positively selected. The receptor was isolated from a man between 25 and 39 years old in good health. The CDR3 sequence: CASSFGNTGELFF. The DNA for the CDR3 is TGTGCCAGCAGCTTTGGGAACACCGGGGAGCTGTTTTTT.